A single sample is the source of the 28 T cell receptor beta chains below, sequenced in a study of shared clonotypes between healthy human individuals. TCRdb keeps only in-frame clones here, not all; method: immunoSEQ multiplex PCR. The profile shows 2 million to 3 million clones, 93% of them singletons. Sequencing was performed on naive CD4+ T cells from PBMCs. Subset described: CD45RA+ positively selected. Every receptor here comes from a young man in good health. Some clones in this sample may be carry-over from other donors' samples.

The chain couples TRBV5-1 to TRBJ2-1; maybe TRBD2 (5 bases). Germline CDR1 reads SGHRS; CDR2 reads YFSETQ. This CDR3 has 14 amino acids. Between the trimmed V and J ends, which lost 6 bases and 4 bases, there was a span of 14 bases. CDR3 coding DNA: TGCGCCAGCATGGCCGCGGGCACTTACAATGAGCAGTTCTTC. It yields the protein CASMAAGTYNEQFF.

V gene TRBV7-9 combines with J gene TRBJ1-1; TRBD1 matches 8 bases. The CDR3 runs 15 residues. The germline CDR1 and CDR2 sequences are SEHNR and FQNEAQ (reference sequence). V shed 4 bases, J shed 0 bases, and the junction held 4 bases outside the gene matches. CDR3 residues: CASSYRGGMNTEAFF. Written as DNA, the CDR3 is TGTGCCAGCAGCTACAGGGGGGGCATGAACACTGAAGCTTTCTTT.

The rearrangement joins TRBV27 to TRBJ2-7, with 8 bases matching TRBD2. Trimming took 2 bases from V and 3 from J; bases not matched to a gene: 12. The germline V gene has CDR1 MNHEY and CDR2 SMNVEV (reference sequence). The CDR3 contains 17 residues. The CDR3 loop is CASSLAAGASGYYEQYF. DNA of the CDR3: TGTGCCAGCAGTTTAGCGGCCGGGGCTAGCGGGTACTACGAGCAGTACTTC.

The chain uses TRBV18 and TRBJ1-1; 10 nucleotides agree with TRBD1. The CDR3 is 14 amino acids. Germline V gives CDR1 KGHSH, CDR2 LQKENI. With V trimmed by 8 bases and J by 0 bases, 3 bases remained unmatched. The CDR3 sequence is CASRGTGVNTEAFF. CDR3 DNA: TGTGCCAGCCGTGGGACAGGGGTGAACACTGAAGCTTTCTTT.

The chain uses TRBV7-2 and TRBJ2-5, with unresolved D. Looked up from germline, CDR1 is SGHTA and CDR2 is FQGNSA. V was shortened by 3 bases and J by 5 bases, with 7 bases between the two germline ends. The CDR3 has 12 amino acids. The chain's CDR3 is CASSFGAETQYF. CDR3 nucleotide sequence: TGTGCCAGCAGCTTCGGAGCTGAGACCCAGTACTTC. Using reference TRBV7-2 and TRBJ2-5 for the parts outside the CDR3, the full variable domain is GAGVSQSPSNKVTEKGKDVELRCDPISGHTALYWYRQSLGQGLEFLIYFQGNSAPDKSGLPSDRFSAERTGGSVSTLTIQRTQQEDSAVYLCASSFGAETQYFGPGTRLLVL.

This chain uses TRBV29-1 with TRBJ2-1; 7 bases are shared with TRBD2. The CDR3 is 11 residues long. Trimming removed 5 bases from V and 8 bases from J; junction bases left unmatched: 3. Germline loops: CDR1 SQVTM, CDR2 ANQGSEA. CDR3 loop: CSVQRGDEQFF. The CDR3 DNA follows: TGCAGCGTTCAGCGGGGTGATGAGCAGTTCTTC.

The CDR3 bases are TGTGCCAGCAGTTCCCGAGGGGCGGGAGACCAAGAGACCCAGTACTTC. It codes for CASSSRGAGDQETQYF. The genes are TRBV6-6 and TRBJ2-5; TRBD2 matches 7 bases. CDR1 is MNHNY, CDR2 SVGAGI, per germline (reference sequence). This CDR3 is 16 amino acids long. The V gene end was trimmed by 4 bases and the J gene end by 0 bases; junction bases not matched to a gene: 8.

This clone was recorded a few times. The chain has TRBV28 and TRBJ1-1; no clear D gene. V was cut by 6 bases and J by 8 bases, with 19 bases left in between. This CDR3 is 14 amino acids long. Per germline, CDR1 MDHEN and CDR2 SYDVKM. This chain's CDR3 is CASSPPLGTIEAFF. CDR3 bases: TGTGCCAGCAGCCCTCCGCTGGGTACCATAGAAGCTTTCTTT.

The chain joins TRBV30 to TRBJ1-3; no clear D gene. Per germline, CDR1 GTSNPN and CDR2 SVGIG (reference sequence). V was cut by 0 bases and J by 3 bases, with 27 bases left in between. The CDR3 is 20 residues long. This CDR3 is CAWSVAPRSLGPFDGNTIYF. The CDR3 DNA sequence: TGTGCCTGGAGTGTAGCTCCTCGCAGCCTGGGTCCGTTTGATGGAAACACCATATATTTT.

The J gene is TRBJ1-2, the V gene TRBV6-1, with D possibly matching TRBD1 (5 bases). The CDR3 loop spans 13 amino acids. V was trimmed by 7 bases and J by 2 bases, leaving 11 bases between them. In germline, CDR1 is MNHNS, CDR2 SASEGT. Here the CDR3 reads CASTERGNYGYTF. DNA of the CDR3: TGTGCCAGCACCGAGAGGGGAAACTATGGCTACACCTTC.

J is TRBJ1-1 and V is TRBV5-1; 7 nucleotides align to TRBD1. The germline CDR1 and CDR2 sequences are SGHRS and YFSETQ. J lost 6 bases, V lost 3 bases, and 8 bases had no gene match. This CDR3 spans 14 amino acids. The CDR3 DNA sequence: TGCGCCAGCAGCTACCTTACAGGGGTTTCTGAAGCTTTCTTT. This translates into CASSYLTGVSEAFF.

This chain links TRBV6-5 with TRBJ2-1; 7 bases align to TRBD2. V lost 7 bases, J lost 8 bases, and 8 bases stayed unmatched. The germline V gene has CDR1 MNHEY and CDR2 SVGAGI. The CDR3 spans 13 residues. CDR3 sequence (DNA): TGTGCCAGCATGTCCTGGGCGGGGGATGAGCAGTTCTTC. Translation: CASMSWAGDEQFF.

This clone was recorded once. V gene TRBV6-5 combines with J gene TRBJ2-5; D gene uncertain. The CDR3 runs 16 residues. Between the trimmed V and J ends, which lost 0 bases and 4 bases, there was a span of 15 bases. The germline V gene encodes CDR1 MNHEY and CDR2 SVGAGI. The CDR3 spells CASSYSIIGMGETQYF. DNA of the CDR3: TGTGCCAGCAGTTACTCCATCATAGGGATGGGAGAGACCCAGTACTTC.

The chain joins TRBV10-2 to TRBJ2-1; 9 nucleotides align to TRBD1. The CDR3 has 16 amino acids. V lost 6 bases and J lost 1; bases outside the gene matches: 7. Germline values: CDR1 WSHSY, CDR2 SAAADI. Written as DNA, the CDR3 is TGCGCCAGCAGGCCTACAGGGGGCAGGTCCTACAATGAGCAGTTCTTC. This translates into CASRPTGGRSYNEQFF.

The chain has TRBV7-2 and TRBJ2-1; D is perhaps TRBD1 or TRBD2 (5 bases each). The V end lost 6 bases, the J end lost 4 bases, and 16 bases lay between the germline ends. The V gene's germline CDR1 is SGHTA and CDR2 FQGNSA. The CDR3 has 15 residues. The CDR3 nucleotides read TGTGCCAGCAGGATCGGGGCCAGCGTTTACAATGAGCAGTTCTTC. Its translation is CASRIGASVYNEQFF.

With regard to this clone: Distinct nucleotide sequences in the sample also encode this CDR3. The V and J genes are TRBV15 and TRBJ2-2; D might be TRBD2 (6 bases). Germline V lookup: CDR1 LNHNV, CDR2 YYDKDF (reference sequence). The CDR3 loop spans 12 amino acids. V was clipped by 8 bases and J by 3 bases, with 7 bases between them. CDR3 loop: CATSGDTGELFF. The CDR3 DNA follows: TGTGCCACCTCGGGGGACACCGGGGAGCTGTTTTTT.

The rearrangement links TRBV19 to TRBJ2-5; D possibly corresponds to TRBD2 (6 bases). V was trimmed by 6 bases and J by 0 bases, leaving 20 bases between them. Per germline, CDR1 LNHDA and CDR2 SQIVND (reference sequence). The CDR3 is 17 residues long. In DNA, the CDR3 is TGTGCCAGTAGACCAGCAGGAGGGGTGGGGTACCAAGAGACCCAGTACTTC. This translates into CASRPAGGVGYQETQYF.

The chain recombines TRBV2 with TRBJ2-7; D unclear. Per the germline V gene, CDR1 is SNHLY and CDR2 is FYNNEI. Trimming shortened V by 7 bases and J by 1 base, and 14 bases separated the two germline ends. This CDR3 is 14 amino acids long. CDR3 nucleotides: TGTGCCAGCACTTTTGATGGGTCTTCCTACGAGCAGTACTTC. Translation gives CASTFDGSSYEQYF.

Worth noting for this clone: Other DNA sequences within the sample encode an identical CDR3. V gene TRBV4-1 combines with J gene TRBJ2-1, with TRBD2 matching over 7 bases. The germline CDR1 and CDR2 sequences are MGHRA and YSYEKL. This CDR3 is built from 16 residues. V was clipped by 3 bases and J by 0 bases; unmatched bases: 5. The CDR3 is CASSQGGGSSYNEQFF. CDR3 nucleotides: TGCGCCAGCAGCCAGGGGGGAGGGAGCTCCTACAATGAGCAGTTCTTC.

J is TRBJ1-3 and V is TRBV6-1; no definite D call. Germline CDR1 and CDR2: MNHNS and SASEGT. The CDR3 has 15 residues. The V end lost 1 base, the J end lost 2 bases, and 9 bases lay between the germline ends. The CDR3 nucleotides read TGTGCCAGCAGTGAAGGTGGGTCAGCTGGAAACACCATATATTTT. Its translation is CASSEGGSAGNTIYF.

V and J are TRBV7-2 and TRBJ2-3, with a possible D match to TRBD1 (6 bases). V lost 9 bases to trimming and J lost 2 bases, with 9 bases between them. Germline CDR1 and CDR2: SGHTA and FQGNSA. This CDR3 is 12 amino acids long. CDR3 DNA sequence: TGTGCCAGTAGGGGGAACACAGATACGCAGTATTTT. This sequence encodes CASRGNTDTQYF.

CDR3 nucleotides: TGTGCCAGCAGTTTACTTACCTGGACAGCCTCCTACGAGCAGTACTTC. Amino acids: CASSLLTWTASYEQYF. The chain carries TRBV28 and TRBJ2-7; D possibly corresponds to TRBD1 (6 bases). The V gene's germline CDR1 is MDHEN and CDR2 SYDVKM. Trimming removed 2 bases at V and 0 bases at J, with 14 bases between. CDR3 length equals 16 residues.

This sequence joins TRBV5-6 and TRBJ2-3, with TRBD2 matching 12 bases. The CDR3 totals 15 residues. V dropped 1 base and J dropped 4; count of bases not matched to a gene: 1. Germline values: CDR1 SGHDT, CDR2 YYEEEE. CDR3 nucleotides: TGTGCCAGCAGCTTGCTAGCGGGAGGGCCAGATACGCAGTATTTT. This translates into CASSLLAGGPDTQYF.

The chain recombines TRBV2 with TRBJ1-1, with TRBD1 matching 9 bases. Trimming at V came to 8 bases and at J to 1 base, leaving 8 bases not matched to a gene. Germline CDR1 is SNHLY and CDR2 is FYNNEI. The length of the CDR3 is 15 residues. DNA of the CDR3: TGTGCCAGCCGTCTACAGGGGGCCCCGAACACTGAAGCTTTCTTT. Protein: CASRLQGAPNTEAFF.

The CDR3 loop reads CASSPPTGQAKKLFF. The CDR3, as DNA: TGTGCCAGCAGTCCGCCAACGGGCCAGGCGAAAAAACTGTTTTTT. The V and J genes are TRBV28 and TRBJ1-4, with D unresolved. CDR1 MDHEN and CDR2 SYDVKM come from the germline V gene. CDR3 size: 15 residues. V lost 5 bases and J lost 9, with 19 bases in between.

This clone was seen only a few times. The V call is TRBV18, the J call TRBJ2-5, with 14 bases aligning to TRBD2. The CDR3 extends over 16 amino acids. The trim removed 3 bases at V and 7 bases at J, leaving 7 bases unmatched. Germline CDR1 and CDR2: KGHSH and LQKENI. The CDR3 nucleotides read TGTGCCAGCTCACCGACTAGCGGGAGGGCCGAGGGGACCCAGTACTTC. Translation: CASSPTSGRAEGTQYF.

This clone has a handful of counts. J is TRBJ2-7 and V is TRBV5-6; unclear D gene. The CDR3 extends over 13 amino acids. V was pared by 2 bases and J by 3 bases, with 9 bases between. In germline, CDR1 is SGHDT, CDR2 YYEEEE. The CDR3 sequence: CASSFKDRYEQYF. The CDR3 DNA is TGTGCCAGCAGCTTTAAGGACCGCTACGAGCAGTACTTC.

The rearrangement links TRBV6-6 to TRBJ2-6; D unresolved. V was cut by 2 bases and J by 0 bases, with 5 bases left in between. Germline CDR1 MNHNY, CDR2 SVGAGI (reference sequence). This CDR3 is built from 15 residues. The CDR3 protein is CASSYAGSGANVLTF. In DNA, the CDR3 is TGTGCCAGCAGTTACGCTGGCTCTGGGGCCAACGTCCTGACTTTC.